The TCR beta chain described here comes from a study of blood T cell repertoires in COVID-19. Background on the study: The United States, Italy and Spain were the sources of the acute and convalescent COVID-19 samples.

Using immunoSEQ multiplex PCR, the repertoire was profiled, and TCRdb retains in-frame clones only, with some absent. The data contain roughly 120,000 clones, approximately 90% of them singletons. V lost 0 bases to trimming and J lost 5 bases; unmatched junction nucleotides: 9. CDR3 length equals 17 residues. Germline CDR1 and CDR2: SGHDT and YYEEEE. V usage is TRBV5-6 and J usage is TRBJ2-1, with TRBD2 matching over 9 bases. The receptor was derived from a woman aged 50 to 60 with acute or convalescent COVID-19. Specimen: peripheral blood. In DNA, the CDR3 is TGTGCCAGCAGCTTGGTGGGCGGGAGGGCCCGTGACAATGAGCAGTTCTTC. Amino acid sequence: CASSLVGGRARDNEQFF.